The 5 T cell receptor beta chains given below trace back to one sample, sequenced in a study of cytomegalovirus exposure and HLA in healthy donors. PCR involved 60 Vbeta and 13 Jbeta primers. Only in-frame clones appear in the TCRdb table, and some are missing; sequencing was by immunoSEQ multiplex PCR. The data contain around 190,000 clones, around 83% of them singletons. The sample was PBMCs. These receptors were collected from a girl aged 2 to 10 in good health and CMV-seropositive.

The rearrangement joins TRBV9 to TRBJ2-1, with TRBD1 as a possible D gene (6 bases). CDR3 length: 15 amino acids. V lost 0 bases, J lost 9 bases, and 16 bases lay in between. CDR1 is SGDLS, CDR2 YYNGEE, per germline. CDR3 DNA: TGTGCCAGCAGCGTAGGAGTGGGGGCTAAGGTTGAGCAGTTCTTC. Amino acids: CASSVGVGAKVEQFF. Full variable domain (remainder filled in from reference TRBV9 and TRBJ2-1): DSGVTQTPKHLITATGQRVTLRCSPRSGDLSVYWYQQSLDQGLQFLIQYYNGEERAKGNILERFSAQQFPDLHSELNLSSLELGDSALYFCASSVGVGAKVEQFFGPGTRLTVL.

Written as DNA, the CDR3 is TGCGCCAGCAGCCAAGATCGGGGCGGGAGTTTCACAGATACGCAGTATTTT. It yields the protein CASSQDRGGSFTDTQYF. The V and J genes are TRBV4-1 and TRBJ2-3; 7 bases match TRBD2. CDR3 size: 17 residues. V was clipped by 0 bases and J by 2 bases; unmatched bases: 8. Germline CDR1 and CDR2: MGHRA and YSYEKL.

The rearrangement joins TRBV27 to TRBJ1-5; D is ambiguous. The germline CDR1 and CDR2 sequences are MNHEY and SMNVEV (reference sequence). V was shortened by 5 bases and J by 3 bases, with 5 bases between the two germline ends. This CDR3 region has 12 residues. The CDR3 protein is CASSQINQPQHF. The CDR3 DNA is TGTGCCAGCAGTCAAATCAATCAGCCCCAGCATTTT.

The J gene is TRBJ2-3, the V gene TRBV4-1; 8 nucleotides match TRBD2. J lost 0 bases, V lost 3 bases, and 8 bases had no gene match. Per germline, CDR1 MGHRA and CDR2 YSYEKL. CDR3 length: 17 amino acids. CDR3 sequence: CASSQVTSGTSTDTQYF. The CDR3 DNA is TGCGCCAGCAGCCAGGTAACTAGCGGAACTAGCACAGATACGCAGTATTTT.

CDR3 sequence (DNA): TGTGCCAGCAGCCTCCGACGGCCTAGCGATGCCGGCGATACGCAGTATTTT. This encodes CASSLRRPSDAGDTQYF. This chain links TRBV7-9 with TRBJ2-3, with a weak D call TRBD2 (6 bases). V lost 5 bases and J lost 6, with 24 bases in between. The CDR3 spans 17 residues. Germline values: CDR1 SEHNR, CDR2 FQNEAQ (reference sequence).